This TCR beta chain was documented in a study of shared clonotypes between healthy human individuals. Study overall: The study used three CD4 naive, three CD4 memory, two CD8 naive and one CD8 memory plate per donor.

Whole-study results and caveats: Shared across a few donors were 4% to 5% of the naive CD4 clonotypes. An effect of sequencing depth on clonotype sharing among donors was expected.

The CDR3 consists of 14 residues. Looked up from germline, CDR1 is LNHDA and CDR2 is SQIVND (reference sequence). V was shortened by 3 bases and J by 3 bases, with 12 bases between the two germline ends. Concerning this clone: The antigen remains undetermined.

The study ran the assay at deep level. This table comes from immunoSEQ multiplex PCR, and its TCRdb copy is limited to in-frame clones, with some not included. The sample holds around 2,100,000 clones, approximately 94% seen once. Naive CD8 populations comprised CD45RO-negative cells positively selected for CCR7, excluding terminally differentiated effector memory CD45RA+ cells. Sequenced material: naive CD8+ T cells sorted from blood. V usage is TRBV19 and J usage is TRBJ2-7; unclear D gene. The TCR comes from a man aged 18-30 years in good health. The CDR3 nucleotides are TGTGCCAGTAGTATGGGGTTGGGCGACTACGAGCAGTACTTC. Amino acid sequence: CASSMGLGDYEQYF.